Following are 30 T cell receptor beta chains from one sample sequenced in a study of molecular identifiers for immune sequencing clone quantification. TCRdb independently ran MiXCR on the PCR reads; one entry per CDR3 protein. The table includes 490,000 or so distinct CDR3 sequences, around 25% detected once. Material for sequencing was naive CD8+ T cells from blood, with Jurkat cell RNA spiked in. Subset indicated: FACS-sorted CD8+CD4-CCR7+CD45RA+ naive T cells. These receptors were obtained from a human donor in good health. Some libraries in this study had Jurkat cell RNA spiked in.

As regards this clonotype: At one end the junction does not follow the germline gene, possibly because of a read error. The V and J genes are TRBV20-1 and TRBJ2-3; D assignment may be TRBD1 or TRBD2 (5 bases each). The germline V gene has CDR1 DFQATT and CDR2 SNEGSKA (reference sequence). The CDR3 spans 15 residues. CDR3 loop: CSAGTTGTLTETQYF. The CDR3 DNA is TGCAGTGCCGGAACAACCGGGACCCTAACAGAAACGCAGTATTTT.

This clonotype was detected a few times. The CDR3 region is CASSVGVSYTEAFF. In DNA, the CDR3 is TGTGCCAGCAGTGTGGGAGTTTCGTACACTGAAGCTTTCTTT. The chain has TRBV27 and TRBJ1-1; D is uncertain. CDR1 is MNHEY, CDR2 SMNVEV, per germline (reference sequence). Trimming removed 5 bases from V and 3 bases from J, with 13 bases in between. The CDR3 contains 14 residues.

On this clonotype itself: A read error may produce the germline difference seen at one junction end. This chain links TRBV2 with TRBJ1-1; D gene ambiguous. Germline lookup yields CDR1 SNHLY and CDR2 FYNNEI. This CDR3 region has 14 residues. The CDR3 sequence: CTSSESGVDTEAFF. CDR3 sequence (DNA): TGTACCAGCAGTGAAAGTGGGGTCGACACTGAAGCTTTCTTT.

This clonotype was picked up many times. V is TRBV29-1 and J is TRBJ2-1; 11 bases are a match to TRBD2. CDR3 length equals 17 residues. The junction had 14 bases not matched to a gene; V was cut back by 6 bases and J by 4 bases. Per germline, CDR1 SQVTM and CDR2 ANQGSEA. Here the CDR3 DNA reads TGCAGCGTGAAAGGTCCTACGACTAGCGGGAATTACAATGAGCAGTTCTTC. Translating gives CSVKGPTTSGNYNEQFF.

This clonotype has only a few counts. This chain connects TRBV20-1 to TRBJ2-7; possible D gene TRBD1, 6 bases. The CDR3 totals 15 residues. Germline CDR1 and CDR2: DFQATT and SNEGSKA (reference sequence). V lost 0 bases and J lost 4, with 16 bases in between. The CDR3, as DNA: TGCAGTGCTAGAGATCGATCCAGGGGTCGTTACGAGCAGTACTTC. Translating it yields CSARDRSRGRYEQYF.

About this clonotype itself: The junction departs from germline at one end; a sequencing error may be responsible. The V call is TRBV30, the J call TRBJ2-3; D may match TRBD1 or TRBD2 (5 bases each). This CDR3 has 14 residues. The germline CDR1 and CDR2 sequences are GTSNPN and SVGIG (reference sequence). CDR3 sequence (DNA): TGTGCCTGGAGTGCCGGGGCTCGTACAGGTACGCAGTATTTT. This encodes CAWSAGARTGTQYF.

In its sample, this clonotype was seen a few times. V and J are TRBV19 and TRBJ2-6, with D hard to call. The CDR3 runs to 15 residues. Between the trimmed V and J ends, which lost 4 bases and 6 bases, there was a span of 13 bases. CDR1 is LNHDA, CDR2 SQIVND, per germline (reference sequence). CDR3 protein: CASSTKTSAANVLTF. The CDR3 DNA follows: TGTGCCAGTAGTACGAAGACGAGCGCGGCCAACGTCCTGACTTTC.

Comment on this clonotype: A much larger clonotype is one base distant, so this may be a read error. This chain joins TRBV27 and TRBJ1-5; D is possibly TRBD1 (6 bases). Trimming shortened V by 0 bases and J by 6 bases, and 12 bases separated the two germline ends. Germline V lookup: CDR1 MNHEY, CDR2 SMNVEV (reference sequence). This CDR3 is built from 15 residues. This chain's CDR3 is CASSLSHGGSQPQHF. CDR3 DNA: TGTGCCAGCAGTTTATCCCATGGGGGCAGTCAGCCCCAGCATTTT.

This clonotype was detected only a few times. This chain joins TRBV25-1 and TRBJ2-3, with D tentatively TRBD1 (6 bases). CDR1 is MGHDK, CDR2 SYGVNS, per germline. V shed 4 bases and J shed 4 bases, with 9 bases lying between them. This CDR3 has 13 residues. The CDR3 coding sequence is TGTGCCAGCAGTGGCAGGACAGCAGATACGCAGTATTTT. This codes for CASSGRTADTQYF.

This rearrangement joins TRBV6-5 to TRBJ2-7, with 11 bases lining up with TRBD2. V gave up 3 bases and J gave up 0 bases; unmatched junction bases: 1. The germline CDR1 and CDR2 sequences are MNHEY and SVGAGI. The CDR3 covers 15 residues. CDR3 residues: CASSYTSGSSYEQYF. The CDR3 DNA sequence: TGTGCCAGCAGTTATACTAGCGGGAGCTCCTACGAGCAGTACTTC.

This chain connects TRBV7-9 to TRBJ2-1; possibly TRBD2 for D (7 bases). Trimming took 4 bases from V and 2 from J, leaving 12 bases between them. This CDR3 is built from 15 residues. Germline CDR1 and CDR2: SEHNR and FQNEAQ (reference sequence). CDR3 bases: TGTGCCAGCAGCTCCGCGGGGGCAACCTACAATGAGCAGTTCTTC. Protein sequence: CASSSAGATYNEQFF. Combining the CDR3 with reference TRBV7-9 and TRBJ2-1 gives the whole variable domain DTGVSQNPRHKITKRGQNVTFRCDPISEHNRLYWYRQTLGQGPEFLTYFQNEAQLEKSRLLSDRFSAERPKGSFSTLEIQRTEQGDSAMYLCASSSAGATYNEQFFGPGTRLTVL.

The V call is TRBV7-6, the J call TRBJ1-1; 10 nucleotides match TRBD1. The germline V gene encodes CDR1 SGHVS and CDR2 FNYEAQ. V shed 5 bases, J shed 1 base, and the junction held 7 bases outside the gene matches. The CDR3 contains 16 residues. CDR3 bases: TGTGCCAGCAGCCACATCCGGGACAGGGGGAACACTGAAGCTTTCTTT. It encodes CASSHIRDRGNTEAFF.

This clonotype was detected ten times or more. J is TRBJ2-7 and V is TRBV27, with D tentatively TRBD1 or TRBD2 (5 bases each). This CDR3 has 13 amino acids. V shed 5 bases and J shed 6 bases, with 14 bases lying between them. Germline V gene lookup returns CDR1 MNHEY and CDR2 SMNVEV (reference sequence). The CDR3, as DNA: TGTGCCAGCAGTACCGGGACGGCCCTCGAGCAGTACTTC. It specifies CASSTGTALEQYF.

The sample holds a few counts of this clonotype. This chain links TRBV27 with TRBJ2-7; 7 nucleotides agree with TRBD2. V lost 0 bases and J lost 2; bases outside the gene matches: 4. Per the germline V gene, CDR1 is MNHEY and CDR2 is SMNVEV (reference sequence). The CDR3 is made up of 15 amino acids. The CDR3 bases are TGTGCCAGCAGTTTATCTGGCGGGGGAGCCTACGAGCAGTACTTC. Its protein product is CASSLSGGGAYEQYF.

J is TRBJ1-4 and V is TRBV20-1; D unresolved. The CDR3 runs 15 residues. Between the trimmed V and J ends, which lost 0 bases and 1 base, there was a span of 9 bases. CDR1 DFQATT and CDR2 SNEGSKA come from the germline V gene (reference sequence). The CDR3 DNA sequence: TGCAGTGCTAGAGATCCTACAGAAACTAATGAAAAACTGTTTTTT. This codes for CSARDPTETNEKLFF.

This clonotype was seen many times. The gene calls are TRBV6-6 and TRBJ2-5, with D tentatively TRBD2 (5 bases). This CDR3 region has 12 residues. Per the germline V gene, CDR1 is MNHNY and CDR2 is SVGAGI (reference sequence). V was trimmed by 6 bases and J by 3 bases, leaving 8 bases between them. The CDR3 is CASSGVEETQYF. In DNA form, the CDR3 reads TGTGCCAGCAGCGGGGTCGAAGAGACCCAGTACTTC.

This clonotype appeared once. The junction shows a germline mismatch at one end, possibly a read error. The chain combines TRBV12-3 or TRBV12-4 with TRBJ1-3; unclear D gene. This CDR3 has 13 amino acids. CDR3 DNA sequence: TGTGTCAGCAGCCTGAGCTCTGGAAACACCATATATTTT. It is translated as CVSSLSSGNTIYF.

This rearrangement joins TRBV4-3 to TRBJ1-1; perhaps TRBD1 as D (5 bases). There are 15 residues in the CDR3. Germline CDR1 LGHNA, CDR2 YSLEER. V was pared by 2 bases and J by 4 bases, with 14 bases between. CDR3: CASSQNLAGTTEAFF. Here the CDR3 DNA reads TGCGCCAGCAGCCAAAACCTGGCAGGGACCACTGAAGCTTTCTTT.

This clonotype was detected a few times. V usage is TRBV3-1 and J usage is TRBJ2-2; no clear D. The CDR3 length is 16 residues. CDR1 is LGHDT, CDR2 YNNKEL, per germline (reference sequence). The V end lost 0 bases, the J end lost 7 bases, and 15 bases lay between the germline ends. The CDR3 reads CASSQDLSLYGGELFF. CDR3 DNA: TGTGCCAGCAGCCAAGATCTTAGTTTGTATGGCGGGGAGCTGTTTTTT.

Notes on this clonotype: A read error may explain this, as a much larger clone is one base away. The chain is built from TRBV20-1 and TRBJ2-7; D uncertain. This CDR3 contains 13 residues. Germline CDR1 DFQATT, CDR2 SNEGSKA (reference sequence). The CDR3 loop is CSASETVVYERYF. The CDR3 nucleotides read TGCAGTGCTAGCGAGACGGTGGTCTACGAGCGGTACTTC.

Remarks on this clonotype: Its ends do not fully match the called genes, so a read error is possible. V usage is TRBV9 and J usage is TRBJ2-5; no reliable D call. CDR1 and CDR2 from the germline V gene are SGDLS and YYNGEE. The CDR3 loop spans 15 amino acids. The DNA of the CDR3 is TGTGCCGGCAGCTCAAGAGGAACAGAGAAAGAGACCCAGTACTTC. This codes for CAGSSRGTEKETQYF.

This clonotype was seen ten or more times. This chain links TRBV4-3 with TRBJ2-7; D gene ambiguous. CDR1 and CDR2 (germline): LGHNA, YSLEER. This CDR3 is built from 15 residues. Trimming removed 0 bases at V and 4 bases at J, with 13 bases between. CDR3 nucleotides: TGCGCCAGCAGCCAAGATTCAGTGCCCATTTACGAGCAGTACTTC. Translated: CASSQDSVPIYEQYF.

There are a few counts of this clonotype. The J gene is TRBJ2-7, the V gene TRBV7-2; maybe TRBD1 (5 bases). V dropped 1 base and J dropped 2 bases, with 9 bases sitting between them. The CDR3 has 14 residues. Germline V gene sequence: CDR1 SGHTA, CDR2 FQGNSA. CDR3 in DNA: TGTGCCAGCAGCTTAGTCAGGGATGCCTACGAGCAGTACTTC. Its protein product is CASSLVRDAYEQYF.

This clonotype was counted ten times or more. CDR3 nucleotides: TGTGCCAGCAGCCAAGACTTAGCTGGGGCCAACGTCCTGACTTTC. Amino acids: CASSQDLAGANVLTF. V is TRBV3-1 and J is TRBJ2-6; no clear D. V lost 0 bases, J lost 2 bases, and 5 bases lay in between. Germline V CDR1 and CDR2: LGHDT, YNNKEL (reference sequence). The CDR3 is 15 amino acids.

Turning to this clonotype: Mismatch with germline at one junction end may stem from a read error. The CDR3 spells CASRSDGTSTNTQYF. CDR3 in DNA: TGTGCCAGCAGGTCCGACGGAACTAGCACAAATACGCAGTATTTT. J is TRBJ2-3 and V is TRBV6-5; D perhaps matches TRBD2 (6 bases). The V gene's germline CDR1 is MNHEY and CDR2 SVGAGI. The CDR3 consists of 15 residues.

This clonotype showed up just a few times. This sequence joins TRBV7-3 and TRBJ2-5; 7 bases are shared with TRBD2. CDR3 length equals 16 residues. V lost 1 base to trimming and J lost 5 bases; unmatched junction nucleotides: 10. Germline-derived CDR1 and CDR2 are SGHTA and FQGTGA. As DNA, the CDR3 is TGTGCCAGCAGCTTAATAAGCGCTAGCGGACATGAGACCCAGTACTTC. Its translation: CASSLISASGHETQYF.

The table lists this clonotype with a few counts. This chain connects TRBV27 to TRBJ2-6; no clear D gene. The V gene's germline CDR1 is MNHEY and CDR2 SMNVEV (reference sequence). CDR3 length: 13 amino acids. Trimming removed 8 bases at V and 0 bases at J, with 5 bases between. CDR3 region: CASGFSGANVLTF. The CDR3 nucleotides read TGTGCCAGCGGCTTCTCTGGGGCCAACGTCCTGACTTTC.

Only a few counts were recorded for this clonotype. The chain recombines TRBV12-3 or TRBV12-4 with TRBJ1-2; D is possibly TRBD1 (5 bases). The CDR3 spans 17 residues. V lost 6 bases and J lost 1, with 21 bases in between. The CDR3 DNA reads TGTGCCAGCAGGGGACCGGACCGGGGATTAAGTAACTATGGCTACACCTTC. Translating gives CASRGPDRGLSNYGYTF.

In its sample, this clonotype was seen many times. The CDR3 region is CASSLGGGSPGTDTQYF. The CDR3 DNA is TGTGCCAGCAGTTTAGGGGGCGGGAGCCCAGGCACAGATACGCAGTATTTT. The rearrangement uses TRBV6-6 and TRBJ2-3; D tentatively fits TRBD1 or TRBD2 (7 bases each). V was trimmed by 4 bases and J by 1 base, leaving 18 bases between them. The CDR3 is 17 residues long. Germline-derived CDR1 and CDR2 are MNHNY and SVGAGI (reference sequence).

In this sample, this clonotype turned up many times. The V call is TRBV6-2 or TRBV6-3, the J call TRBJ2-3; D is possibly TRBD2 (5 bases). Germline V gene lookup returns CDR1 MNHEY and CDR2 SVGEGT. The length of the CDR3 is 15 residues. With 1 base removed from V and 1 base from J, the gap between germline ends came to 9 bases. The CDR3 DNA reads as TGTGCCAGCAGTTACTTGCGGGTCCGCACAGATACGCAGTATTTT. It encodes CASSYLRVRTDTQYF.